These 30 T cell receptor beta chains share one sample of origin, sequenced in a study of identifying expanded T cells in peripheral blood. Profiling relied on immunoSEQ multiplex PCR, and the TCRdb table lists in-frame clones only, not all of them. The table lists 55,000 to 60,000 clones, roughly 89% of them singletons, with around 3.5% in the top ten. Material: blood. The origin of the receptors is a person aged 18 to 75 in good health.

V usage is TRBV5-1 and J usage is TRBJ2-3; D might be TRBD1 or TRBD2, each matching 5 bases. The germline CDR1 and CDR2 sequences are SGHRS and YFSETQ. This CDR3 region has 15 residues. The V end was cut by 6 bases, the J end by 0 bases, with 14 bases between. Here the CDR3 DNA reads TGCGCCAGCATGCAGGGCGGAGGTAGCACAGATACGCAGTATTTT. As protein: CASMQGGGSTDTQYF. The whole variable domain, filled in from reference TRBV5-1 and TRBJ2-3, reads KAGVTQTPRYLIKTRGQQVTLSCSPISGHRSVSWYQQTPGQGLQFLFEYFSETQRNKGNFPGRFSGRQFSNSRSEMNVSTLELGDSALYLCASMQGGGSTDTQYFGPGTRLTVL.

J is TRBJ1-1 and V is TRBV19; D gene uncertain. The V gene's germline CDR1 is LNHDA and CDR2 SQIVND (reference sequence). This CDR3 is built from 15 residues. V was shortened by 4 bases and J by 1 base, with 13 bases between the two germline ends. The DNA for the CDR3 is TGTGCCAGTAGTACCCCTTTGACGGGGAACACTGAAGCTTTCTTT. Protein: CASSTPLTGNTEAFF.

This rearrangement joins TRBV4-3 to TRBJ2-3, with 7 nucleotides matching TRBD2. Germline CDR1 reads LGHNA; CDR2 reads YSLEER. V lost 4 bases to trimming and J lost 1 base; unmatched junction nucleotides: 8. CDR3 length: 16 residues. In DNA, the CDR3 is TGCGCCAGCAGCCTAATAGCGGGTAGACGCACAGATACGCAGTATTTT. It codes for CASSLIAGRRTDTQYF.

The chain recombines TRBV27 with TRBJ2-7; the D gene is possibly TRBD1 (5 bases). Deletions cut 5 bases from V and 1 base from J, with 15 bases between. Germline assignment: CDR1 MNHEY and CDR2 SMNVEV (reference sequence). The CDR3 spans 15 residues. The CDR3 spells CASSTGPDTSYEQYF. Here the CDR3 DNA reads TGTGCCAGCAGTACAGGACCCGACACGTCCTACGAGCAGTACTTC.

This clone was seen a single time. The V gene is TRBV6-1, the J gene TRBJ1-2; D is perhaps TRBD1 (6 bases). V shed 2 bases and J shed 11 bases, with 12 bases lying between them. Germline V lookup: CDR1 MNHNS, CDR2 SASEGT. CDR3 length: 12 residues. CDR3 protein: CASSEPTGGYTF. The CDR3 DNA reads as TGTGCCAGCAGTGAACCGACAGGAGGATACACCTTC.

The V gene is TRBV7-2, the J gene TRBJ2-1; 9 bases agree with TRBD1. Germline CDR1 and CDR2: SGHTA and FQGNSA. This CDR3 spans 14 amino acids. Trimming took 4 bases from V and 7 from J; bases not matched to a gene: 5. The CDR3 coding sequence is TGTGCCAGCAGCTCGGACAGGGGAGGGAATGAGCAGTTCTTC. Protein product: CASSSDRGGNEQFF.

This clone appeared a few times. V usage is TRBV2 and J usage is TRBJ1-2, with D perhaps matching TRBD1 (6 bases). The CDR3 runs 13 residues. Trimming took 6 bases from V and 4 from J, leaving 12 bases between them. Germline V gene sequence: CDR1 SNHLY, CDR2 FYNNEI. The CDR3 DNA reads TGTGCCAGCAGCCAGGACAGTCTCTATGGCTACACCTTC. Translation gives CASSQDSLYGYTF. Complete variable domain (other parts from reference TRBV2 and TRBJ1-2): EPEVTQTPSHQVTQMGQEVILRCVPISNHLYFYWYRQILGQKVEFLVSFYNNEISEKSEIFDDQFSVERPDGSNFTLKIRSTKLEDSAMYFCASSQDSLYGYTFGSGTRLTVV.

DNA of the CDR3: TGTGCCAGCAGTTTAGTCCGGGGCATTCAGTACTTC. Protein: CASSLVRGIQYF. The V gene is TRBV28, the J gene TRBJ2-4; possible D gene TRBD2, 5 bases. CDR3 length: 12 residues. Trimming stripped 2 bases from V and 9 bases from J, with 8 bases between. Germline V CDR1 and CDR2: MDHEN, SYDVKM.

V and J are TRBV7-2 and TRBJ1-2, with 7 nucleotides matching TRBD1. The CDR3 sequence is 15 residues long. V shed 4 bases and J 10 bases; nucleotides not matched to a gene: 15. Germline V gene lookup returns CDR1 SGHTA and CDR2 FQGNSA. This CDR3 is CASSSTNRDSGIYTF. The CDR3 DNA reads as TGTGCCAGCAGCTCCACTAACCGGGACAGTGGGATCTACACCTTC.

The gene calls are TRBV27 and TRBJ2-7; the D is unclear. With 6 bases removed from V and 2 bases from J, the gap between germline ends came to 14 bases. Germline V gene sequence: CDR1 MNHEY, CDR2 SMNVEV (reference sequence). The CDR3 runs 14 residues. The CDR3 DNA is TGTGCCAGCAGAGAGGTAGGGCCCGCCTACGAGCAGTACTTC. This codes for CASREVGPAYEQYF.

This chain connects TRBV19 to TRBJ2-7; TRBD2 aligns across 7 bases. The ends lost 4 bases at V and 0 bases at J; junction bases unmatched: 6. CDR1 and CDR2 (germline): LNHDA, SQIVND (reference sequence). CDR3 length: 15 amino acids. CDR3 coding DNA: TGTGCCAGTAGTAGGGCGGGGGTGAGCTCCTACGAGCAGTACTTC. Its translation: CASSRAGVSSYEQYF.

The genes are TRBV30 and TRBJ2-3, with 7 bases that match TRBD2. The trim removed 8 bases at V and 6 bases at J, leaving 11 bases unmatched. CDR1 GTSNPN and CDR2 SVGIG come from the germline V gene (reference sequence). CDR3 size: 13 residues. CDR3 amino acids: CATPRGDGDTQYF. CDR3 DNA sequence: TGTGCCACGCCCCGGGGGGACGGGGATACGCAGTATTTT.

This chain uses TRBV4-1 with TRBJ1-2; D is ambiguous. Trimming took off 0 bases at V and 0 bases at J, with 11 bases between the two ends. There are 16 residues in the CDR3. Germline CDR1 and CDR2: MGHRA and YSYEKL. Here the CDR3 reads CASSQEGRRANYGYTF. CDR3 sequence (DNA): TGCGCCAGCAGCCAAGAAGGGCGGAGAGCTAACTATGGCTACACCTTC.

The chain employs TRBV28 and TRBJ2-7, with D possibly being TRBD1 (5 bases). Germline V gene lookup returns CDR1 MDHEN and CDR2 SYDVKM. V lost 7 bases, J lost 5 bases, and 12 bases lay in between. The CDR3 runs 12 residues. The CDR3: CASTWGQNEQYF. CDR3 nucleotide sequence: TGTGCCAGCACCTGGGGCCAAAACGAGCAGTACTTC.

The chain uses TRBV29-1 and TRBJ1-2; no reliable D call. The CDR3 runs 11 residues. Germline assignment: CDR1 SQVTM and CDR2 ANQGSEA. V dropped 5 bases and J dropped 4 bases, with 8 bases sitting between them. CDR3 amino acids: CSVWRSYGYTF. CDR3 sequence (DNA): TGCAGCGTTTGGCGATCCTATGGCTACACCTTC.

This clone came up once. The chain carries TRBV10-1 and TRBJ2-7; D gene uncertain. The ends were cut back, 4 bases at V and 5 bases at J, with 3 bases in the middle. Germline-derived CDR1 and CDR2 are WNHNN and SYGVQD (reference sequence). This CDR3 has 10 amino acids. CDR3 DNA sequence: TGCGCCAGCAGTGCAAACGAGCAGTACTTC. This gives the protein CASSANEQYF.

The V and J genes are TRBV6-5 and TRBJ2-7, with D possibly being TRBD2 (5 bases). The CDR3 contains 14 residues. The germline gives CDR1 MNHEY, CDR2 SVGAGI. V dropped 2 bases and J dropped 3 bases, with 11 bases sitting between them. The chain's CDR3 is CASSYLGSGYEQYF. DNA of the CDR3: TGTGCCAGCAGTTACCTGGGAAGCGGCTACGAGCAGTACTTC.

The V gene is TRBV4-1, the J gene TRBJ2-1; D possibly uses TRBD1 or TRBD2 (7 bases each). Trimming removed 3 bases at V and 8 bases at J, with 29 bases between. There are 19 residues in the CDR3. In germline, CDR1 is MGHRA, CDR2 YSYEKL. DNA for the CDR3: TGCGCCAGCAGCCATCCGGGACATACCAGGGGGGGCGAGTTGGATGAGCAGTTCTTC. This translates into CASSHPGHTRGGELDEQFF.

The rearrangement links TRBV7-9 to TRBJ2-7, with no clear D. V was pared by 8 bases and J by 3 bases, with 20 bases between. CDR3 size: 15 residues. Looked up from germline, CDR1 is SEHNR and CDR2 is FQNEAQ (reference sequence). The CDR3 reads CASGPPRQRDYEQYF. The CDR3 DNA is TGTGCCAGCGGACCACCTAGACAACGAGACTACGAGCAGTACTTC.

The rearrangement joins TRBV11-1 to TRBJ2-7; no clear D gene. V was trimmed by 5 bases and J by 3 bases, leaving 8 bases between them. CDR1 and CDR2 from the germline V gene are SGHAT and FQDESV (reference sequence). The CDR3 has 12 residues. The CDR3 loop reads CASSKENYEQYF. DNA of the CDR3: TGTGCCAGCAGCAAAGAGAACTACGAGCAGTACTTC.

The J gene is TRBJ1-2, the V gene TRBV14; D perhaps matches TRBD1 (5 bases). The CDR3 sequence is 13 residues long. Trimming took 2 bases from V and 4 from J, leaving 8 bases between them. CDR1 is SGHDN, CDR2 FVKESK, per germline. The DNA of the CDR3 is TGTGCCAGCAGCCAAAGGGGACCCTATGGCTACACCTTC. Protein product: CASSQRGPYGYTF.

The chain links TRBV7-2 to TRBJ2-7; D not certain. Looked up from germline, CDR1 is SGHTA and CDR2 is FQGNSA. The CDR3 spans 12 residues. Between the trimmed V and J ends, which lost 5 bases and 3 bases, there was a span of 8 bases. CDR3 sequence (DNA): TGTGCCAGCAGCCTCCAACTCTACGAGCAGTACTTC. The encoded protein is CASSLQLYEQYF.

This clone was picked up one time. The CDR3 is CAISLVMTVTGGNTGELFF. In DNA, the CDR3 is TGTGCCATCAGTCTCGTAATGACGGTGACAGGGGGAAACACCGGGGAGCTGTTTTTT. The chain employs TRBV10-3 and TRBJ2-2; 9 nucleotides align to TRBD1. J lost 2 bases, V lost 5 bases, and 15 bases had no gene match. Germline CDR1 is ENHRY and CDR2 is SYGVKD. The CDR3 runs to 19 residues.

The table lists this clone with a count of one. The chain combines TRBV9 with TRBJ2-5, with a weak D call TRBD2 (6 bases). V was cut by 2 bases and J by 4 bases, with 15 bases left in between. The CDR3 runs to 15 residues. Germline V gives CDR1 SGDLS, CDR2 YYNGEE. The chain's CDR3 is CASSVQDYRGETQYF. The CDR3 bases are TGTGCCAGCAGCGTGCAGGACTATCGGGGAGAGACCCAGTACTTC.

The chain couples TRBV29-1 to TRBJ1-1; no clear D gene. Trimming removed 5 bases from V and 1 base from J, with 14 bases in between. CDR3 length: 14 amino acids. Germline CDR1 SQVTM, CDR2 ANQGSEA. CDR3 bases: TGCAGCGTTAGAACTTGGGGAGCGAACACTGAAGCTTTCTTT. It codes for CSVRTWGANTEAFF.

The chain joins TRBV18 to TRBJ2-7, with 8 bases identical to TRBD1. The junction had 13 bases not matched to a gene; V was cut back by 3 bases and J by 0 bases. Germline CDR1 reads KGHSH; CDR2 reads LQKENI. This CDR3 contains 18 residues. CDR3 DNA: TGTGCCAGCTCACCTACACCAGATGACAGGGGCCTCTCCTACGAGCAGTACTTC. Protein product: CASSPTPDDRGLSYEQYF.

The chain uses TRBV7-9 and TRBJ2-1, with 9 bases aligning to TRBD2. The V and J ends lost 1 base and 7 bases, in that order; junction bases with no gene match: 5. Germline V lookup: CDR1 SEHNR, CDR2 FQNEAQ (reference sequence). CDR3 size: 15 residues. The CDR3 region has the DNA TGTGCCAGCAGCTTAGTGCTAGCGGGGCTAAATGAGCAGTTCTTC. Its translation: CASSLVLAGLNEQFF. Drawing the rest from reference TRBV7-9 and TRBJ2-1, the complete variable domain is DTGVSQNPRHKITKRGQNVTFRCDPISEHNRLYWYRQTLGQGPEFLTYFQNEAQLEKSRLLSDRFSAERPKGSFSTLEIQRTEQGDSAMYLCASSLVLAGLNEQFFGPGTRLTVL.

The CDR3 sequence: CSGQGSAYEQYF. For the CDR3, the DNA is TGCAGCGGACAGGGTTCCGCCTACGAGCAGTACTTC. V is TRBV29-1 and J is TRBJ2-7, with 7 bases aligning to TRBD1. With 7 bases clipped from V and 2 bases from J, the junction kept 5 bases outside the gene matches. CDR1 and CDR2 (germline): SQVTM, ANQGSEA. The CDR3 has 12 residues.

This clone was seen more than once but under ten times. The chain joins TRBV5-1 to TRBJ1-3, with 9 bases fitting TRBD1. V was pared by 0 bases and J by 2 bases, with 0 bases of the junction left unmatched. CDR1 and CDR2 from the germline V gene are SGHRS and YFSETQ. The CDR3 runs to 15 residues. CDR3: CASSLGDRAGNTIYF. The CDR3 DNA reads as TGCGCCAGCAGCTTGGGGGACAGGGCTGGAAACACCATATATTTT.

The chain couples TRBV7-2 to TRBJ2-3; 7 bases are shared with TRBD2. This CDR3 is 15 amino acids long. The germline CDR1 and CDR2 sequences are SGHTA and FQGNSA. V was clipped by 5 bases and J by 4 bases; unmatched bases: 9. Here the CDR3 reads CASSRSGIRSDTQYF. The DNA for the CDR3 is TGTGCCAGCAGCCGCAGCGGGATCCGCTCAGATACGCAGTATTTT.